This T cell receptor beta chain was sequenced during a study of cytomegalovirus exposure and HLA in healthy donors. With regard to this clone: Its antigen is unidentified.

The study, taken as a whole, reports: A few V segments could not be told apart, such as TRBV6-2 and TRBV6-3, and were left out. The Asian-associated ancestry cluster reportedly had fewer N-insertions than the approximately 670-donor mean in a later analysis.

The PCR made use of 60 Vbeta and 13 Jbeta primers. Here immunoSEQ multiplex PCR was the method, and the copy in TCRdb shows in-frame clones only, minus some. Among 75,000 to 90,000 clones, around 73% were seen once, and the ten largest hold 3.3%. Trimming at V came to 0 bases and at J to 0 bases, leaving 4 bases not matched to a gene. Germline values: CDR1 SGHRS, CDR2 YFSETQ. The CDR3 has 18 residues. Material: PBMCs. The source of this sequence is a man in his forties or fifties in good health and CMV-seronegative. The chain couples TRBV5-1 to TRBJ1-3; 12 nucleotides line up with TRBD1. The CDR3 DNA is TGCGCCAGCAGCTTGGCTGGGACAGGGGGCTTCTCTGGAAACACCATATATTTT. Its protein is CASSLAGTGGFSGNTIYF.